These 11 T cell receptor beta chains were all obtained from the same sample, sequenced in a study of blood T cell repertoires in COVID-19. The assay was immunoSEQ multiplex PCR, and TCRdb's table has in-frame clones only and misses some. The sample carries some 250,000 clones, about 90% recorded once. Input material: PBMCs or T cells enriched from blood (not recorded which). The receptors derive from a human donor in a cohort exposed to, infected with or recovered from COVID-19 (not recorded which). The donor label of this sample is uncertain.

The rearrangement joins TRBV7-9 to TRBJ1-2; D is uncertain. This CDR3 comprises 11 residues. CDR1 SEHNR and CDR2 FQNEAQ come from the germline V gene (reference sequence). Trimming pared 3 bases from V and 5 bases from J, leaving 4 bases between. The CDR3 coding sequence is TGTGCCAGCAGCTTGGAGTATGGCTACACCTTC. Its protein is CASSLEYGYTF. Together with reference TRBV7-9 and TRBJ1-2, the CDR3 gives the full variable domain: DTGVSQNPRHKITKRGQNVTFRCDPISEHNRLYWYRQTLGQGPEFLTYFQNEAQLEKSRLLSDRFSAERPKGSFSTLEIQRTEQGDSAMYLCASSLEYGYTFGSGTRLTVV.

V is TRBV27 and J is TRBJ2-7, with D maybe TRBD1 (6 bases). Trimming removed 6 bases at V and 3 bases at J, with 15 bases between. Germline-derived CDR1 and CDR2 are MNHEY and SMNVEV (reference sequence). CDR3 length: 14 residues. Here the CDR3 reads CASSKTGTLYEQYF. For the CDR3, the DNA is TGTGCCAGCAGCAAGACAGGCACCCTCTACGAGCAGTACTTC.

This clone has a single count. The CDR3 DNA reads TGTGCCAGCAGTGGAAGGACTAGCGGGGTAAAGGGTGAGCAGTTCTTC. It translates to CASSGRTSGVKGEQFF. The rearrangement joins TRBV2 to TRBJ2-1; 12 nucleotides align to TRBD2. Germline CDR1 reads SNHLY; CDR2 reads FYNNEI. After removal of 4 bases from V and 9 bases from J, the junction contained 10 bases not matched to a gene. The CDR3 runs to 16 residues.

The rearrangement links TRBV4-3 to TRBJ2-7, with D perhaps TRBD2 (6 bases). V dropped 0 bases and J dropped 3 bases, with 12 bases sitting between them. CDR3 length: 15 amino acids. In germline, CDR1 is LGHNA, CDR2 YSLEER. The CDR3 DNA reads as TGCGCCAGCAGCCAAGATAGGGACTCAGTCTACGAGCAGTACTTC. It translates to CASSQDRDSVYEQYF.

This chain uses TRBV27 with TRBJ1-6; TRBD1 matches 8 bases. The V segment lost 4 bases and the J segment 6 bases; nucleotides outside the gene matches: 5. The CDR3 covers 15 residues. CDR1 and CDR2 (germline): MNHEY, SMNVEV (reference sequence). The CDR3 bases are TGTGCCAGCAGTTCCCAGGGGGCCCCTAATTCACCCCTCCACTTT. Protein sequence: CASSSQGAPNSPLHF.

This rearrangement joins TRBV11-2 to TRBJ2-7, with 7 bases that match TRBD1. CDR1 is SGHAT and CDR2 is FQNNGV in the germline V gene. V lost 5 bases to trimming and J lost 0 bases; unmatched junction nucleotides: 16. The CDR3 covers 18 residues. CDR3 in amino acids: CASSPLQRRQGNSYEQYF. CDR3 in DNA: TGTGCCAGCAGCCCCCTCCAACGCCGACAGGGAAACTCCTACGAGCAGTACTTC.

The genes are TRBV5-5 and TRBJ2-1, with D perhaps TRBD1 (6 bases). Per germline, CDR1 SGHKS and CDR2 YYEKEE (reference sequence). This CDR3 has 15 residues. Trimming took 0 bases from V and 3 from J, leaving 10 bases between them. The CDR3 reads CASSLGGQSYNEQFF. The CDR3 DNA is TGTGCCAGCAGCTTGGGAGGACAGAGCTACAATGAGCAGTTCTTC.

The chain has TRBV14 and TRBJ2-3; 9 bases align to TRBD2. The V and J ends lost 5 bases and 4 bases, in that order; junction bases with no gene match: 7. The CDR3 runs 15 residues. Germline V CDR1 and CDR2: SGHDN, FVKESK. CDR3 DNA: TGTGCCAGCAGCGGGGGACTAGCTAGGGCAGATACGCAGTATTTT. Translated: CASSGGLARADTQYF.

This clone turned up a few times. This chain's CDR3 is CASTNGGGISPLHF. For the CDR3, the DNA is TGTGCCAGCACCAACGGCGGCGGGATTTCACCCCTCCACTTT. The gene calls are TRBV6-6 and TRBJ1-6, with D unclear. The CDR3 spans 14 residues. Trimming left V 7 bases short and J 9 bases short, with 16 bases between. Germline CDR1 MNHNY, CDR2 SVGAGI (reference sequence).

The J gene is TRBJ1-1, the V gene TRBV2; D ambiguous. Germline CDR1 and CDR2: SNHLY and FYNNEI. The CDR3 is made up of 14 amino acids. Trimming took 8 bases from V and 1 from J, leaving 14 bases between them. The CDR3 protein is CASRGVTRNTEAFF. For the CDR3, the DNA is TGTGCCAGCCGTGGTGTCACGAGGAACACTGAAGCTTTCTTT. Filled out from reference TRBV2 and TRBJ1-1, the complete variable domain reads EPEVTQTPSHQVTQMGQEVILRCVPISNHLYFYWYRQILGQKVEFLVSFYNNEISEKSEIFDDQFSVERPDGSNFTLKIRSTKLEDSAMYFCASRGVTRNTEAFFGQGTRLTVV.

The CDR3 bases are TGTGCCATCCGTTACCAGGGGGCCTACGAGCAGTACTTC. Protein product: CAIRYQGAYEQYF. The chain recombines TRBV6-5 with TRBJ2-7; 7 bases map to TRBD1. The germline V gene encodes CDR1 MNHEY and CDR2 SVGAGI. The CDR3 runs 13 residues. V dropped 10 bases and J dropped 2; count of bases not matched to a gene: 8.